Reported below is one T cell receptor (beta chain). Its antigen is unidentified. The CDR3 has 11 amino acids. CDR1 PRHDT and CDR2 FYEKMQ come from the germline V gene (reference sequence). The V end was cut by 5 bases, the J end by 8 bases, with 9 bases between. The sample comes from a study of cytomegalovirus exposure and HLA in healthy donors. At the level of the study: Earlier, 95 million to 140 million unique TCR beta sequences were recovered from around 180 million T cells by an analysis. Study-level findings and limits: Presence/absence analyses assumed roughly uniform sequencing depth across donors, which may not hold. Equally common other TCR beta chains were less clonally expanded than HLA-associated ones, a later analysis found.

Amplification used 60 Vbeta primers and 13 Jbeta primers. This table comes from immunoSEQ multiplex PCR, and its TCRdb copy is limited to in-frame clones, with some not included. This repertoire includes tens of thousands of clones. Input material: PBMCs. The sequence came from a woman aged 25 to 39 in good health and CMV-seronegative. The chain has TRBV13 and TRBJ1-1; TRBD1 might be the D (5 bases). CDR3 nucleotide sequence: TGTGCCAGCAGCCTTCGACAGGAAGCTTTCTTT. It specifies CASSLRQEAFF. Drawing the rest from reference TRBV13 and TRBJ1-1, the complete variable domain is AAGVIQSPRHLIKEKRETATLKCYPIPRHDTVYWYQQGPGQDPQFLISFYEKMQSDKGSIPDRFSAQQFSDYHSELNMSSLELGDSALYFCASSLRQEAFFGQGTRLTVV.